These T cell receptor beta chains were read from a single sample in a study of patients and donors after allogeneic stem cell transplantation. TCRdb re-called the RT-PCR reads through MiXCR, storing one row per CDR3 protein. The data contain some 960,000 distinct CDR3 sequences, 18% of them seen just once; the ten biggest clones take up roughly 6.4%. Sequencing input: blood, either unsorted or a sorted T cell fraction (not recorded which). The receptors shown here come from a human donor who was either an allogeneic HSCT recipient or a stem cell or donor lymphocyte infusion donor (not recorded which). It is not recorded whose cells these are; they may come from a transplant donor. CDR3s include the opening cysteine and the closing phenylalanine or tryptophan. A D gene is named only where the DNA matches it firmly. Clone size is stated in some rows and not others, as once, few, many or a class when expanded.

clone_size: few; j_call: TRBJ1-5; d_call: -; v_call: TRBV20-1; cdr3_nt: TGCAGTGCCCCGATCCCGGGGGGCAATCAGCCCCAGCATTTT; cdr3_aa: CSAPIPGGNQPQHF
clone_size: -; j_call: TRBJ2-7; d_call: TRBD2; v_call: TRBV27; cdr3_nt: TGTGCCAGCAGTTTATCCTGGGGGGGCTCCTACGAGCAGTACTTC; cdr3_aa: CASSLSWGGSYEQYF
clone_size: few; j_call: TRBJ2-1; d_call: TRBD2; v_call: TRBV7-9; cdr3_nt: TGTGCCAGCAGCTCCCAAGGGCGGGAGGGTGAGCAGTTCTTC; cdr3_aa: CASSSQGREGEQFF
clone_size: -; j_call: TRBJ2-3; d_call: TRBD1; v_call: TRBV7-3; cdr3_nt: TGTGCCGGGCCCAGACAGGGACGATGCACAGATACGCAGTATTTT; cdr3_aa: CAGPRQGRCTDTQYF
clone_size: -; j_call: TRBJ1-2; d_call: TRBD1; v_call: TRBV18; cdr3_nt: TGTGCCAGCTCGCACAGGGGAACTAACTATGGCTACACCTTC; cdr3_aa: CASSHRGTNYGYTF
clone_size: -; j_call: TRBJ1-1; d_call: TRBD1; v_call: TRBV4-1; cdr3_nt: TGCGCCAGCAGCCAAGATTTAGACAGGGGCCCTGAAGCTTTCTTT; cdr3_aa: CASSQDLDRGPEAFF
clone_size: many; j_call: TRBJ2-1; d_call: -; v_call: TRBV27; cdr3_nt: TGTGCCAGCGACCCCCGGAAGGGGCCCTACAATGAGCAGTTCTTC; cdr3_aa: CASDPRKGPYNEQFF
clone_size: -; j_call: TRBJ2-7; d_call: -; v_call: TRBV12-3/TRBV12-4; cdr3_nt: TGTGCCAGCAGTTTGAGGAGGGGGCCGCAGTACTTC; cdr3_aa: CASSLRRGPQYF
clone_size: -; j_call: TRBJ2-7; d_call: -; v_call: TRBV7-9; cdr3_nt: TGTGCCAGCAGCCCCCCGGTCGTAGGCGCAACCTCCTACGAGCAGTACTTC; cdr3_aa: CASSPPVVGATSYEQYF
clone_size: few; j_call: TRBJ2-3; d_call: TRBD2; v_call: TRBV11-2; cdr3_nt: TGTGCCAGCAGCTCCAGGACTAGCGGAGCCGCTAGCACAGATACGCAGTATTTT; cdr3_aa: CASSSRTSGAASTDTQYF
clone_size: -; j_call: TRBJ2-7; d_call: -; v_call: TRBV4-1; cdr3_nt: TGCGCCAGCAGCCGGGAGGGGGACTACGAGCAGTACTTC; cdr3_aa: CASSREGDYEQYF
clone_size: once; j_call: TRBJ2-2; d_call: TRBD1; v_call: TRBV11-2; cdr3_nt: TGTGCCAGCAGCTCGTACAGGGGCGTGAACACCGGGGAGCTGTTTTTT; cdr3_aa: CASSSYRGVNTGELFF
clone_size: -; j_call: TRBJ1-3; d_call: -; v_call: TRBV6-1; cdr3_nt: TGTGCCAGCAGTGAACAGGGCCCTGGAAACACCATATATTTT; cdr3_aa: CASSEQGPGNTIYF
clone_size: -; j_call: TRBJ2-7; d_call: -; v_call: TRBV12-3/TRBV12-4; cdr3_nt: TGTGCCAGCAGCCATGCAGGGAAAGGCACCTACGAGCAGTACTTC; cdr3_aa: CASSHAGKGTYEQYF
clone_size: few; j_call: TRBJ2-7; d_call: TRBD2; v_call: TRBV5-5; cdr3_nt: TGTGCCAGCAGCTTGGCAGGAGCGGGAGTGAGGAACGAGCAGTACTTC; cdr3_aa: CASSLAGAGVRNEQYF
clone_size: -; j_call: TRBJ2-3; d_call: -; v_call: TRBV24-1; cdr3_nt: TGTGCCACCAGTGACCCACCGGGACCCAGCACAGATACGCAGTATTTT; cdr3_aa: CATSDPPGPSTDTQYF
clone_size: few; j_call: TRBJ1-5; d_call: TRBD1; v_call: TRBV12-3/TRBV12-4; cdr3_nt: TGTGCCAGCAGCGCCAGACGGGACAGATTCAATCAGCCCCAGCATTTT; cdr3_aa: CASSARRDRFNQPQHF
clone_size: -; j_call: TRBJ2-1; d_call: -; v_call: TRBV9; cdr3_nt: TGTGCCAGCAGCCCCTGGACAAGGGGCATTGAGCAGTTCTTC; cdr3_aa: CASSPWTRGIEQFF
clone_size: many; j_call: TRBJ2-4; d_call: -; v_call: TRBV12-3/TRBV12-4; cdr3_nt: TGTGCCAGCAGTTTCAGGCGGATGGACATTCAGTACTTC; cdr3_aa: CASSFRRMDIQYF
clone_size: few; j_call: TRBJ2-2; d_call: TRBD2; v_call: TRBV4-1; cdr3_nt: TGCGCCAGCAGCTCGAGCGGGAGATTCACCGGGGAGCTGTTTTTT; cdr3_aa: CASSSSGRFTGELFF
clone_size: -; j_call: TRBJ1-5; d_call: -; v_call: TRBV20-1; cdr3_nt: TGCAGTGCTTCCTACAGGGATCAGCCCCAGCATTTT; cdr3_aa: CSASYRDQPQHF
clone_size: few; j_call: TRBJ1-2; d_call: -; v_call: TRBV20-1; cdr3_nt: TGCAGTGCTGGGATGTCCGGTGGCTACACCTTC; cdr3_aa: CSAGMSGGYTF
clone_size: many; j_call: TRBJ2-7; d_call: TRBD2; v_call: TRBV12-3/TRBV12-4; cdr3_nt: TGTGCCAGCAGTTCCACTAGCGGGGTAACAACCTACGAGCAGTACTTC; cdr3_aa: CASSSTSGVTTYEQYF
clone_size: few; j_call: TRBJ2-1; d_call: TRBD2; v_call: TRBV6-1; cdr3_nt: TGTGCCAGCAAACAGAAGCGGGGGCACCGTAATGAGCAGTTCTTC; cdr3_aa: CASKQKRGHRNEQFF
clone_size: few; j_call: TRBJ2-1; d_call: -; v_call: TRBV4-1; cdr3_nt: TGCGCCAGCAGCCAAGATCTGGCGGGTTCTACAAATGAGCAGTTCTTC; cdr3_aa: CASSQDLAGSTNEQFF
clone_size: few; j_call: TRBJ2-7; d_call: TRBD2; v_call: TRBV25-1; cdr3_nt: TGTGCCAGCAGTGAAGGGACTAGCGGGAGGGCTTACGAGCAGTACTTC; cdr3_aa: CASSEGTSGRAYEQYF
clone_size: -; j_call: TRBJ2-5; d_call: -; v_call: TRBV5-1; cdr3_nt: TGCGCCAGCAGCTTGGGGGCAGGGAAGGGAGAGACCCAGTACTTC; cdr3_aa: CASSLGAGKGETQYF
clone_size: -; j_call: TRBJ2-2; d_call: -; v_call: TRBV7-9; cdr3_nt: TGTGCCAGCAGCTTACGGGAAGGCCCAAACACCGGGGAGCTGTTTTTT; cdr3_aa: CASSLREGPNTGELFF
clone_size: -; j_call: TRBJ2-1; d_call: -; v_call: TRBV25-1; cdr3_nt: TGTGCCAACTTAACCAGCTCCTACAATGAGCAGTTCTTC; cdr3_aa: CANLTSSYNEQFF
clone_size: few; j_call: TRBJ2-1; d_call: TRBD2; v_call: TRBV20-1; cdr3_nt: TGCAGTGCTCAGACTAGCGGGAAATACAATGAGCAGTTCTTC; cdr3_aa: CSAQTSGKYNEQFF
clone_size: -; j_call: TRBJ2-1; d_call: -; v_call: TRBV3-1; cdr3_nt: TGTGCCAGCAGCCAAGATACATACAATGAGCAGTTCTTC; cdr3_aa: CASSQDTYNEQFF
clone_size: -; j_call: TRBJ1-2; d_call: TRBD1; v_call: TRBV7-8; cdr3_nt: TGTGCCAGCACCAATACCCCGACAGGGGTAAACTATGGCTACACCTTC; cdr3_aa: CASTNTPTGVNYGYTF
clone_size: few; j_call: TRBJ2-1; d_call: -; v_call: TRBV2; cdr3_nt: TGTGCCAGCAGTGGGGGGGGCTCCTTATCCCAGTTCTTC; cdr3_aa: CASSGGGSLSQFF
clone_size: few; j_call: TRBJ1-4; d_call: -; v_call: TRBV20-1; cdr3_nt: TGCAGTGCTAGGGGATGGGCCGGCCATAATGAAAAACTGTTTTTT; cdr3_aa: CSARGWAGHNEKLFF
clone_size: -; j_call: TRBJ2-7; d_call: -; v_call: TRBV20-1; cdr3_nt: TGCAGTGCTAAAACTCACAGGGACTCCTACGAGCAGTACTTC; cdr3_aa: CSAKTHRDSYEQYF
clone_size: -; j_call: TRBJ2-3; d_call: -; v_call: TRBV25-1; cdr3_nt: TGTGCCAGCAGTGAATCCAGAAGGAGGGGGGTCACAGATACGCAGTATTTT; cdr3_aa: CASSESRRRGVTDTQYF
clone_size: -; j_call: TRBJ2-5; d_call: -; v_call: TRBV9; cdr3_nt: TGTGCCAGCAGCCTTTCTCTGGGTACCCAAGAGACCCAGTACTTC; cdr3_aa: CASSLSLGTQETQYF
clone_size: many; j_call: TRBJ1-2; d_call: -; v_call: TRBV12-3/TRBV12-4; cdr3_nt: TGTGCCAACTCAAAGGGACACGGGAGCTCGGGGGGCTACACCTTC; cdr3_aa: CANSKGHGSSGGYTF
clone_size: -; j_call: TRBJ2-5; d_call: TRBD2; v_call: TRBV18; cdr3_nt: TGTGCCAGCTCGCCGACTAGCGTGGAGACCCAGTACTTC; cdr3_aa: CASSPTSVETQYF
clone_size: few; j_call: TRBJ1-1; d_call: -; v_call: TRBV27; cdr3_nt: TGTGCCAGCAGTTTATGGGGGGAAGCTTTCTTT; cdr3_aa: CASSLWGEAFF
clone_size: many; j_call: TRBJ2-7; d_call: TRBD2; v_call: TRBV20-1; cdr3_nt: TGCAGTGCTACCAATTTAGCGGGAGGCCCTCCCAACGAGCAGTACTTC; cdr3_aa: CSATNLAGGPPNEQYF
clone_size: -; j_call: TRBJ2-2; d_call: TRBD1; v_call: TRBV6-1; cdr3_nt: TGTGCCAGCAGAAACCTACAGGGGGCGAACACCGGGGAGCTGTTTTTT; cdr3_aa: CASRNLQGANTGELFF
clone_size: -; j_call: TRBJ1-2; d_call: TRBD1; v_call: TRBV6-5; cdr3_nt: TGTGCCAGCAGTTTCAGGGGGAATATAGGAGGAATGGGCTATGGCTACACCTTC; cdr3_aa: CASSFRGNIGGMGYGYTF
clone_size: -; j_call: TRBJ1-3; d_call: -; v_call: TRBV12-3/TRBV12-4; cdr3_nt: TGTGCCAGCAGTCCCGCTCTTTCCGGCGGAAACACCATATATTTT; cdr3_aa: CASSPALSGGNTIYF
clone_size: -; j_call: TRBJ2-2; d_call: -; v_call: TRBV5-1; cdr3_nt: TGCGCCAGCAGCTTAACGAGAGGGGACACCGGGGAGCTGTTTTTT; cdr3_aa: CASSLTRGDTGELFF
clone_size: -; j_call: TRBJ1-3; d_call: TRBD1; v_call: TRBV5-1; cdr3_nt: TGCGCCAGCAGCCCCGGGACAGGGACAGGAAACACCATATATTTT; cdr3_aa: CASSPGTGTGNTIYF
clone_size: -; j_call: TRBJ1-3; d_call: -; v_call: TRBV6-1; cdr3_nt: TGTGCCAGCAGTGAAATTACTATCAAGGTGGGAAACACCATATATTTT; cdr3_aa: CASSEITIKVGNTIYF
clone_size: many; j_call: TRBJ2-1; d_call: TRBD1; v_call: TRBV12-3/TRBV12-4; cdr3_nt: TGTGCCAGCAGTCCGGGACAGTCCAATGAGCAGTTCTTC; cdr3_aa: CASSPGQSNEQFF
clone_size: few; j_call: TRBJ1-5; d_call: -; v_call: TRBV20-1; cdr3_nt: TGCAGTGCTAGAGATTGGGGGAATCAGCCCCAGCATTTT; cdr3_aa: CSARDWGNQPQHF
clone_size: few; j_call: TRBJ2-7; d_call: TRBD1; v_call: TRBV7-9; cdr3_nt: TGTGCCAGCAGCGAGTCGGGACAGTACTCCTACGAGCAGTACTTC; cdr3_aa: CASSESGQYSYEQYF
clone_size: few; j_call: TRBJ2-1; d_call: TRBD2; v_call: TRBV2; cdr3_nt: TGTGCCAGCAGTGAGAGGACTAGCGGGAGGTTCTTC; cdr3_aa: CASSERTSGRFF
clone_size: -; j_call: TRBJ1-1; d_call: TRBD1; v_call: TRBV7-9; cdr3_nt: TGTGCCAGCGGAGGGGGCTGGGACACTGAAGCTTTCTTT; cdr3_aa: CASGGGWDTEAFF
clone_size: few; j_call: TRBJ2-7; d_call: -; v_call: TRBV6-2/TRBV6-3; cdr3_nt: TGTGCCAGCAGGTTGTGGGACGGCTCCTACGAGCAGTACTTC; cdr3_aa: CASRLWDGSYEQYF
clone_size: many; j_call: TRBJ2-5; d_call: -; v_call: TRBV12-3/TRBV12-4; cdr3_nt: TGTGCCAGCGGACGGAACCAAGAGACCCAGTACTTC; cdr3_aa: CASGRNQETQYF